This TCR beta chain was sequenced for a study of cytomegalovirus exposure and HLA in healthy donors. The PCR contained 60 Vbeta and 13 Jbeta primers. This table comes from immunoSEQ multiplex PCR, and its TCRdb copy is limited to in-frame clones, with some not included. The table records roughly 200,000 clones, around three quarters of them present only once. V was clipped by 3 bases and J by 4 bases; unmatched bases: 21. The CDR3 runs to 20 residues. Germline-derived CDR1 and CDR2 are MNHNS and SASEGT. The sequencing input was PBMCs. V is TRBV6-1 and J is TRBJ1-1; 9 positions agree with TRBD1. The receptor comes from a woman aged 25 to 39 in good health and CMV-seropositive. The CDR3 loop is CASSDDRGAHHNPFRTEAFF. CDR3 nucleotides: TGTGCCAGCAGTGACGACAGGGGGGCGCATCACAATCCATTTCGCACTGAAGCTTTCTTT.